What follows are 32 T cell receptor beta chains derived from one specimen sequenced in a study of control samples from healthy donors and cancer patients. TCRdb's table, derived via immunoSEQ multiplex PCR, lists solely in-frame clones and lacks some. The data hold some 150,000 clones, with around 94% observed a single time. Sequencing was done on a sample of PBMCs. The receptors were sampled from a man aged 55 to 70 with colorectal cancer.

This rearrangement joins TRBV9 to TRBJ2-7; 10 bases are shared with TRBD1. The CDR3 runs 15 residues. Losses at the gene ends were 0 bases for V and 2 bases for J; bases not matched to a gene: 2. CDR1 is SGDLS and CDR2 is YYNGEE in the germline V gene. As DNA, the CDR3 is TGTGCCAGCAGCGTAGCTGGACAGGGGGCCTACGAGCAGTACTTC. It translates to CASSVAGQGAYEQYF. The whole variable domain, remainder taken from reference TRBV9 and TRBJ2-7, is DSGVTQTPKHLITATGQRVTLRCSPRSGDLSVYWYQQSLDQGLQFLIQYYNGEERAKGNILERFSAQQFPDLHSELNLSSLELGDSALYFCASSVAGQGAYEQYFGPGTRLTVT.

The rearrangement uses TRBV7-9 and TRBJ2-1; TRBD2 agrees at 7 bases. Germline V gene sequence: CDR1 SEHNR, CDR2 FQNEAQ (reference sequence). V dropped 8 bases and J dropped 4; count of bases not matched to a gene: 11. The CDR3 has 15 residues. DNA of the CDR3: TGTGCCAGCGTACCACTCGGCGGGGGTTACAATGAGCAGTTCTTC. Translated, it gives CASVPLGGGYNEQFF.

The chain links TRBV10-3 to TRBJ2-1, with 10 nucleotides matching TRBD2. This CDR3 spans 17 amino acids. The J segment lost 8 bases and the V segment lost 0 bases, leaving 10 bases of the junction unmatched. Germline V gives CDR1 ENHRY, CDR2 SYGVKD. The chain's CDR3 is CAISESRASGGADEQFF. In DNA form, the CDR3 reads TGTGCCATCAGTGAGTCTCGGGCGAGCGGGGGGGCAGATGAGCAGTTCTTC.

This chain uses TRBV4-1 with TRBJ2-7, with a weak D call TRBD1 (5 bases). In germline, CDR1 is MGHRA, CDR2 YSYEKL. Trimming pared 3 bases from V and 7 bases from J, leaving 13 bases between. The CDR3 is made up of 13 amino acids. CDR3 loop: CASSHTSTVEQYF. CDR3 sequence (DNA): TGCGCCAGCAGCCATACCTCGACAGTGGAGCAGTACTTC.

The rearrangement joins TRBV30 to TRBJ2-1, with TRBD2 matching over 14 bases. The length of the CDR3 is 17 residues. The germline gives CDR1 GTSNPN, CDR2 SVGIG (reference sequence). V shed 3 bases and J 2 bases; nucleotides not matched to a gene: 6. The CDR3 DNA reads TGTGCCTGGAGAGGGGGGACTAGCGGGGGACCCTACAATGAGCAGTTCTTC. Encoded protein: CAWRGGTSGGPYNEQFF.

This chain connects TRBV19 to TRBJ1-5; a possible D gene is TRBD1 (5 bases). Germline V CDR1 and CDR2: LNHDA, SQIVND (reference sequence). The CDR3 spans 13 residues. Trimming stripped 6 bases from V and 2 bases from J, with 8 bases between. The CDR3 loop is CASRGRGNQPQHF. The CDR3 bases are TGTGCCAGTAGGGGACGGGGCAATCAGCCCCAGCATTTT.

The chain has TRBV5-4 and TRBJ2-2, with TRBD1 identical over 10 bases. With 2 bases clipped from V and 6 bases from J, the junction kept 4 bases outside the gene matches. In germline, CDR1 is SGHNT, CDR2 YYREEE (reference sequence). This CDR3 spans 15 amino acids. The CDR3 sequence: CASSFAGTGAGELFF. For the CDR3, the DNA is TGTGCCAGCAGCTTCGCCGGGACAGGGGCCGGGGAGCTGTTTTTT. The variable domain in full, with the rest retrieved from reference TRBV5-4 and TRBJ2-2, is ETGVTQSPTHLIKTRGQQVTLRCSSQSGHNTVSWYQQALGQGPQFIFQYYREEENGRGNFPPRFSGLQFPNYSSELNVNALELDDSALYLCASSFAGTGAGELFFGEGSRLTVL.

CDR3 amino acids: CASSVGGASEKLFF. As DNA, the CDR3 is TGTGCCAGCAGCGTGGGGGGGGCCAGTGAAAAACTGTTTTTT. The chain uses TRBV9 and TRBJ1-4, with D possibly being TRBD1 (6 bases). The CDR3 has 14 amino acids. Trimming took 2 bases from V and 7 from J, leaving 12 bases between them. Germline V gene lookup returns CDR1 SGDLS and CDR2 YYNGEE.

The chain employs TRBV29-1 and TRBJ2-7; possible D gene TRBD1, 6 bases. Trimming removed 3 bases at V and 1 base at J, with 13 bases between. Germline-derived CDR1 and CDR2 are SQVTM and ANQGSEA. The CDR3 has 14 amino acids. The CDR3 DNA follows: TGCAGCGTTGACTCGGGCAGGGGATCCTACGAGCAGTACTTC. Residues: CSVDSGRGSYEQYF.

The chain recombines TRBV4-3 with TRBJ2-1; 8 bases agree with TRBD2. This CDR3 spans 16 amino acids. The V and J ends lost 2 bases and 8 bases, in that order; junction bases with no gene match: 11. Germline loops: CDR1 LGHNA, CDR2 YSLEER. CDR3 region: CASSQSSGLAIYEQFF. CDR3 DNA: TGCGCCAGCAGCCAAAGTTCCGGACTAGCTATCTATGAGCAGTTCTTC.

This chain uses TRBV12-3 or TRBV12-4 with TRBJ2-1; D assignment may be TRBD1 or TRBD2 (6 bases each). The CDR3 is 13 residues long. V was shortened by 7 bases and J by 12 bases, with 19 bases between the two germline ends. As DNA, the CDR3 is TGTGCCAGCATATCCACGGGGGCCCTGGGGCAGTTCTTC. Amino acid sequence: CASISTGALGQFF.

The V call is TRBV5-1, the J call TRBJ1-1; D is ambiguous. V was trimmed by 0 bases and J by 3 bases, leaving 12 bases between them. CDR1 SGHRS and CDR2 YFSETQ come from the germline V gene. This CDR3 has 15 residues. The CDR3 reads CASSLGRFQDTEAFF. The CDR3 DNA reads as TGCGCCAGCAGCTTGGGGAGGTTTCAAGACACTGAAGCTTTCTTT. Based on the CDR3 plus reference TRBV5-1 and TRBJ1-1, the full variable domain is KAGVTQTPRYLIKTRGQQVTLSCSPISGHRSVSWYQQTPGQGLQFLFEYFSETQRNKGNFPGRFSGRQFSNSRSEMNVSTLELGDSALYLCASSLGRFQDTEAFFGQGTRLTVV.

The chain links TRBV24-1 to TRBJ1-1, with TRBD1 identical over 7 bases. The CDR3 runs 14 residues. V lost 9 bases, J lost 1 base, and 7 bases stayed unmatched. The germline V gene encodes CDR1 KGHDR and CDR2 SFDVKD. CDR3 in DNA: TGTGCCACCGGTTGGACAGGCAGGAACACTGAAGCTTTCTTT. Translation gives CATGWTGRNTEAFF.

This rearrangement joins TRBV18 to TRBJ2-7; maybe TRBD2 (7 bases). Germline V gene lookup returns CDR1 KGHSH and CDR2 LQKENI. The CDR3 length is 13 residues. V shed 6 bases and J shed 11 bases, with 20 bases lying between them. The chain's CDR3 is CASSLDEGRGKYF. In DNA form, the CDR3 reads TGTGCCAGCTCCCTGGACGAGGGGAGGGGGAAGTACTTC.

As regards this clone: The same CDR3 arises from other DNA sequences in this sample as well. The chain recombines TRBV12-3 or TRBV12-4 with TRBJ2-5; D gene ambiguous. Trimming shortened V by 3 bases and J by 5 bases, and 4 bases separated the two germline ends. The CDR3 extends over 11 amino acids. The DNA of the CDR3 is TGTGCCAGCAGTTTCGGCGAGACCCAGTACTTC. Amino acids: CASSFGETQYF.

The chain has TRBV7-9 and TRBJ1-3; D unclear. Trimming took 0 bases from V and 0 from J, leaving 9 bases between them. The CDR3 loop spans 16 amino acids. Germline V lookup: CDR1 SEHNR, CDR2 FQNEAQ (reference sequence). The DNA of the CDR3 is TGTGCCAGCAGCTTAGCCCGGACGGTCTCTGGAAACACCATATATTTT. Protein: CASSLARTVSGNTIYF.

The chain uses TRBV5-4 and TRBJ1-2; D is perhaps TRBD1 (5 bases). This CDR3 has 17 amino acids. Trimming took 4 bases from V and 0 from J, leaving 19 bases between them. Germline CDR1 reads SGHNT; CDR2 reads YYREEE (reference sequence). CDR3 sequence reads: CASSRGTERTTNYGYTF. The CDR3 DNA is TGTGCCAGCAGCCGGGGGACGGAGCGTACGACTAACTATGGCTACACCTTC.

This clone occurred once. This rearrangement joins TRBV5-1 to TRBJ2-1, with 14 bases identical to TRBD2. The CDR3 loop spans 15 amino acids. The germline gives CDR1 SGHRS, CDR2 YFSETQ. With 4 bases clipped from V and 10 bases from J, the junction kept 7 bases outside the gene matches. CDR3 sequence (DNA): TGCGCCAGCAGCCCCGGGACTAGCGGGGGTGGAGAGCAGTTCTTC. Its translation is CASSPGTSGGGEQFF.

This clone was picked up one time. The chain has TRBV5-1 and TRBJ2-1; D is perhaps TRBD2 (5 bases). Germline CDR1 reads SGHRS; CDR2 reads YFSETQ. The V gene lost 1 base and the J gene lost 4 bases, with 9 bases spanning the gap. The CDR3 spans 14 residues. The CDR3 loop reads CASSLTGDYNEQFF. The CDR3 nucleotides read TGCGCCAGCAGCTTGACCGGGGATTACAATGAGCAGTTCTTC.

The CDR3 is CASSPSETQYF. The DNA for the CDR3 is TGTGCCAGCAGTCCATCCGAGACCCAGTACTTC. The rearrangement uses TRBV12-3 or TRBV12-4 and TRBJ2-5; D is ambiguous. This CDR3 has 11 amino acids. V lost 5 bases to trimming and J lost 5 bases, with 6 bases between them.

The gene calls are TRBV19 and TRBJ2-7; 7 bases are shared with TRBD1. With 3 bases clipped from V and 2 bases from J, the junction kept 7 bases outside the gene matches. Germline loops: CDR1 LNHDA, CDR2 SQIVND (reference sequence). This CDR3 has 15 residues. The CDR3 nucleotides are TGTGCCAGTAGTATGACAGGGAAAAGGGCCTACGAGCAGTACTTC. Encoded protein: CASSMTGKRAYEQYF.

V usage is TRBV6-2 or TRBV6-3 and J usage is TRBJ2-5; D perhaps matches TRBD1 (5 bases). This CDR3 region has 14 residues. Per germline, CDR1 MNHEY and CDR2 SVGEGT. With 5 bases removed from V and 5 bases from J, the gap between germline ends came to 15 bases. This CDR3 reads CASSRVSAGETQYF. CDR3 in DNA: TGTGCCAGCAGTCGGGTCTCGGCAGGGGAGACCCAGTACTTC.

The count of this clone is one. The chain employs TRBV19 and TRBJ1-1; D is ambiguous. This CDR3 region has 12 residues. V lost 2 bases and J 6 bases, leaving 7 bases between the germline ends. Germline CDR1 is LNHDA and CDR2 is SQIVND (reference sequence). CDR3 DNA sequence: TGTGCCAGTAGTATACGCGAAGCTGAAGCTTTCTTT. Protein: CASSIREAEAFF.

The V and J genes are TRBV11-2 and TRBJ2-5, with TRBD1 matching 8 bases. This CDR3 contains 14 residues. Germline V gives CDR1 SGHAT, CDR2 FQNNGV. Trimming cost V 7 bases and J 5 bases; bases outside gene matches: 9. The CDR3 here is CASTPDRGRETQYF. CDR3 in DNA: TGTGCCAGCACCCCCGACAGGGGCAGGGAGACCCAGTACTTC.

The chain employs TRBV19 and TRBJ1-5, with D uncertain. The CDR3 totals 12 residues. V lost 7 bases and J lost 3, with 7 bases in between. Germline V gene sequence: CDR1 LNHDA, CDR2 SQIVND (reference sequence). The chain's CDR3 is CASNSHNQPQHF. The CDR3 coding sequence is TGTGCCAGTAACAGCCACAATCAGCCCCAGCATTTT.

In this sample, this clone turned up once. This chain connects TRBV6-5 to TRBJ1-2; 7 bases match TRBD1. The CDR3 has 15 residues. CDR1 and CDR2 from the germline V gene are MNHEY and SVGAGI. Trimming took 10 bases from V and 0 from J; bases not matched to a gene: 11. CDR3 in DNA: TGTGCCACCCAGCGGGGGACAGAGCCTAACTATGGCTACACCTTC. This codes for CATQRGTEPNYGYTF.

The rearrangement joins TRBV5-5 to TRBJ1-1; TRBD1 might be the D (5 bases). The CDR3 covers 12 residues. The V gene lost 4 bases and the J gene lost 5 bases, with 9 bases spanning the gap. CDR1 is SGHKS and CDR2 is YYEKEE in the germline V gene (reference sequence). The CDR3 coding sequence is TGTGCCAGCAGCCCGGGGGTGACTGAAGCTTTCTTT. As protein: CASSPGVTEAFF.

The rearrangement links TRBV6-6 to TRBJ1-1; D remains ambiguous. This CDR3 region has 14 residues. With 4 bases removed from V and 2 bases from J, the gap between germline ends came to 11 bases. Germline V gene lookup returns CDR1 MNHNY and CDR2 SVGAGI (reference sequence). The DNA for the CDR3 is TGTGCCAGCAGTTCCTCCGGGATCAACACTGAAGCTTTCTTT. This translates into CASSSSGINTEAFF.

DNA of the CDR3: TGTGCCAGTAGTATAGAGGGCAACATTCAGTACTTC. It translates to CASSIEGNIQYF. J is TRBJ2-4 and V is TRBV19; D unclear. CDR3 size: 12 residues. Trimming removed 0 bases from V and 7 bases from J, with 4 bases in between. Germline CDR1 and CDR2: LNHDA and SQIVND (reference sequence).

The chain is built from TRBV11-2 and TRBJ2-7, with D unresolved. Germline assignment: CDR1 SGHAT and CDR2 FQNNGV. The CDR3 sequence is 11 residues long. The V end was cut by 6 bases, the J end by 3 bases, with 6 bases between. CDR3 bases: TGTGCCAGCAGTCCGATCTACGAGCAGTACTTC. This encodes CASSPIYEQYF. Filled out from reference TRBV11-2 and TRBJ2-7, the complete variable domain reads EAGVAQSPRYKIIEKRQSVAFWCNPISGHATLYWYQQILGQGPKLLIQFQNNGVVDDSQLPKDRFSAERLKGVDSTLKIQPAKLEDSAVYLCASSPIYEQYFGPGTRLTVT.

The rearrangement links TRBV6-5 to TRBJ2-7; tentatively, D is TRBD1 (5 bases). Germline V gene lookup returns CDR1 MNHEY and CDR2 SVGAGI. Trimming took off 10 bases at V and 0 bases at J, with 16 bases between the two ends. The CDR3 loop spans 14 amino acids. CDR3 amino acids: CATRTGPSSYEQYF. The CDR3 bases are TGTGCCACTAGAACAGGCCCGAGCTCCTACGAGCAGTACTTC.

This rearrangement joins TRBV4-2 to TRBJ2-1, with D unclear. The CDR3 has 16 residues. V gave up 0 bases and J gave up 0 bases, with 9 bases separating them. Germline CDR1 and CDR2: LGHNA and YNFKEQ. The CDR3 DNA sequence: TGTGCCAGCAGCCAAGATTGGCCTATCTCCTACAATGAGCAGTTCTTC. Protein product: CASSQDWPISYNEQFF.